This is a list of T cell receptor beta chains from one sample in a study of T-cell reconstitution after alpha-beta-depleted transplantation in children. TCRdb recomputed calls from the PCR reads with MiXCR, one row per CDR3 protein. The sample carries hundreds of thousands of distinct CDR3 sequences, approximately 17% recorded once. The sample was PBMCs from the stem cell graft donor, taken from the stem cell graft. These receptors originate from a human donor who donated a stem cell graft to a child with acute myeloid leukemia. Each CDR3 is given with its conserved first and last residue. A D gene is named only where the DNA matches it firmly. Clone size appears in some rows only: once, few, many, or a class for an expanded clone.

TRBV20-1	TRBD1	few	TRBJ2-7	CSASRTGEAYEQYF	TGCAGTGCCTCCCGGACAGGGGAGGCCTACGAGCAGTACTTC
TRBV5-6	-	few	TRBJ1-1	CASSFLTGLPGAFF	TGTGCCAGCAGCTTTTTGACAGGCCTACCCGGAGCTTTCTTT
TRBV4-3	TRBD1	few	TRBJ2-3	CASSQGTGFSTDTQYF	TGCGCCAGCAGCCAGGGGACAGGGTTTAGCACAGATACGCAGTATTTT
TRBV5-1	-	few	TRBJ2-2	CASSWTTQNTGELFF	TGCGCCAGCAGCTGGACGACACAGAACACCGGGGAGCTGTTTTTT
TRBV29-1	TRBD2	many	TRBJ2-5	CSLRDSSGGQTQYF	TGCAGCCTGAGAGACAGCTCGGGGGGGCAGACCCAGTACTTC
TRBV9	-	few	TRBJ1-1	CASSVEMNTEAFF	TGTGCCAGCAGCGTAGAAATGAACACTGAAGCTTTCTTT
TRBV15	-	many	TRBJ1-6	CATSRVVQGGNSPLHF	TGTGCCACCAGCAGAGTGGTACAGGGCGGCAATTCACCCCTCCACTTT
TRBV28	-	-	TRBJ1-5	CASSSREQPQHF	TGTGCCAGCAGTTCCAGGGAACAGCCCCAGCATTTT
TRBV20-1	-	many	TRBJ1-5	CSARGVPASNQPQHF	TGCAGTGCTAGAGGGGTACCTGCCTCCAATCAGCCCCAGCATTTT
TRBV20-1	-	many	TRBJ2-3	CSAVLTGGTDTQYF	TGCAGTGCCGTTTTGACAGGAGGCACAGATACGCAGTATTTT
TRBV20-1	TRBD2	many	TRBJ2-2	CSASRTSRNTGELFF	TGCAGTGCTAGCCGGACTAGCCGGAACACCGGGGAGCTGTTTTTT
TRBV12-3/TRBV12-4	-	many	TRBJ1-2	CASSLGVDGYTF	TGTGCCAGCAGTTTAGGGGTGGATGGCTACACCTTC
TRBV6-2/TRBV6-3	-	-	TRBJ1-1	CASSYFRAGAFF	TGTGCCAGCAGTTACTTTCGGGCTGGCGCTTTCTTT
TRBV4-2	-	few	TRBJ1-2	CASSQAGRGEGYTF	TGTGCCAGCAGCCAAGCAGGGAGGGGGGAAGGCTACACCTTC
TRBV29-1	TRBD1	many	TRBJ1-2	CSVVGTGEYYGYTF	TGCAGCGTTGTTGGGACAGGGGAGTACTATGGCTACACCTTC
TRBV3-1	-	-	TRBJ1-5	CASSQGSIQGGQPQHF	TGTGCCAGCAGCCAAGGATCGATCCAGGGCGGTCAGCCCCAGCATTTT
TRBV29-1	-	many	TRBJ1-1	CSVALDPYAGTEAFF	TGCAGCGTTGCCCTGGACCCATATGCGGGGACGGAAGCTTTCTTT
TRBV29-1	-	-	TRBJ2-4	CSAGSFSNIQYF	TGCAGCGCCGGGTCTTTTTCCAACATTCAGTACTTC
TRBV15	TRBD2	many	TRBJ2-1	CATSRDGGAYNEQFF	TGTGCCACCAGCAGAGACGGGGGGGCCTACAATGAGCAGTTCTTC
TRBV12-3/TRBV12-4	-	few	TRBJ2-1	CASSRSEQFF	TGTGCCAGCAGCCGGTCGGAGCAGTTCTTC
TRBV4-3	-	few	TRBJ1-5	CASSQEEDQPQHF	TGCGCCAGCAGCCAAGAGGAGGATCAGCCCCAGCATTTT
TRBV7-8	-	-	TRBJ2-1	CASSWRGNEQFF	TGTGCCAGCAGCTGGCGCGGGAATGAGCAGTTCTTC
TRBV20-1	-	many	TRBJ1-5	CSARDPDSSNQPQHF	TGCAGTGCTAGAGATCCAGACAGCTCCAATCAGCCCCAGCATTTT
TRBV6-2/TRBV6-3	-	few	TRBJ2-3	CASSYGRENTDTQYF	TGTGCCAGCAGTTACGGCCGAGAGAACACAGATACGCAGTATTTT
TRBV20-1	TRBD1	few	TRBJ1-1	CSSRPHAGTGVGAEAFF	TGCAGTTCTCGCCCACATGCCGGGACAGGGGTGGGAGCTGAAGCTTTCTTT
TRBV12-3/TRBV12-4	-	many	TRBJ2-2	CASSPTWNTGELFF	TGTGCCAGCAGTCCTACATGGAACACCGGGGAGCTGTTTTTT
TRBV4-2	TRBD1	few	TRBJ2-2	CASSQAGQGSGVAGELFF	TGTGCCAGCAGCCAAGCAGGACAGGGTAGCGGAGTTGCCGGGGAGCTGTTTTTT
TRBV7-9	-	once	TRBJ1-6	CASSLGAEHSPHHF	TGTGCCAGCAGCTTAGGGGCCGAGCATTCACCCCACCACTTT
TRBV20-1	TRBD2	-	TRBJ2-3	CSARVIRAGGNTQYF	TGCAGTGCTAGAGTGATCCGAGCGGGGGGAAATACGCAGTATTTT
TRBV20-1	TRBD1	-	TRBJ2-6	CSATDRGSGANVLTF	TGCAGTGCTACGGACAGGGGCTCTGGGGCCAACGTCCTGACTTTC
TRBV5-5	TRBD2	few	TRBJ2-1	CASSLRLAGGLSYNEQFF	TGTGCCAGCAGCTTGAGACTAGCGGGGGGGCTCTCCTACAATGAGCAGTTCTTC
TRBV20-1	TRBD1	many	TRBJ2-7	CSASGTGYYEQYF	TGCAGTGCTTCCGGGACAGGGTATTACGAGCAGTACTTC
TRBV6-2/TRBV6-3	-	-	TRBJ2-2	CASTMTGTANTGELFF	TGTGCCAGCACCATGACCGGGACCGCAAACACCGGGGAGCTGTTTTTT
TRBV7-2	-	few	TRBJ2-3	CASSLGTINRADTQYF	TGTGCCAGCAGCTTAGGGACAATCAACCGAGCAGATACGCAGTATTTT
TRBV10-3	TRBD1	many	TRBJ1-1	CAISAQGANTEAFF	TGTGCCATCAGTGCACAGGGGGCGAACACTGAAGCTTTCTTT
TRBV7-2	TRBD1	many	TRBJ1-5	CASSLTQGSNQPQHF	TGTGCCAGCAGCTTGACACAGGGGAGCAATCAGCCCCAGCATTTT
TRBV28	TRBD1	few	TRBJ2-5	CASSLRTGTAMLETQYF	TGTGCCAGCAGTTTGAGGACAGGAACAGCCATGTTAGAGACCCAGTACTTC
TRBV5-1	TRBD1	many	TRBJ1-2	CASSLGTGANYGYTF	TGCGCCAGCAGCTTGGGGACAGGGGCGAACTATGGCTACACCTTC
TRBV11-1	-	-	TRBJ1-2	CASNGGRAASYGYTF	TGTGCCAGCAACGGAGGAAGGGCAGCCTCCTATGGCTACACCTTC
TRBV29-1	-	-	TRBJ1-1	CSVSLGVGGTEAFF	TGCAGCGTCTCCTTGGGGGTGGGGGGAACTGAAGCTTTCTTT
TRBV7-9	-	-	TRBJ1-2	CASSLELINYGYTF	TGTGCCAGCAGCTTAGAGCTAATTAACTATGGCTACACCTTC
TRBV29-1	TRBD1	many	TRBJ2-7	CSVRDRSGYEQYF	TGCAGCGTCAGGGACAGGTCTGGCTACGAGCAGTACTTC
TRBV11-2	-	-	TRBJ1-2	CASSASWETGSVGYGYTF	TGTGCCAGCAGCGCTTCCTGGGAAACAGGGAGCGTTGGCTATGGCTACACCTTC
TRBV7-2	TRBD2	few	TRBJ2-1	CASSRTSGGAEEQFF	TGTGCCAGCAGCAGGACTAGCGGGGGGGCGGAGGAGCAGTTCTTC
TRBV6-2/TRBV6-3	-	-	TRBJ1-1	CASSYWGSGTEAFF	TGTGCCAGCAGTTACTGGGGTTCGGGCACTGAAGCTTTCTTT
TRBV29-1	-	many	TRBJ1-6	CSVSTGIYNSPLHF	TGCAGCGTATCTACAGGGATTTATAATTCACCCCTCCACTTT
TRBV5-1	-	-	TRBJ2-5	CASSPTVF	TGCGCCAGCAGCCCGACTGTTTTC
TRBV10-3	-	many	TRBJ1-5	CATGSDRQRNNQPQHF	TGTGCCACTGGGTCGGACAGACAGCGCAACAATCAGCCCCAGCATTTT
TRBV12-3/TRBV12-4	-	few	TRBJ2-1	CASSPPGPRSYNEQFF	TGTGCCAGCAGTCCTCCGGGGCCCCGCTCCTACAATGAGCAGTTCTTC
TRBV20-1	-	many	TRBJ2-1	CSARVPGLFVDEQFF	TGCAGTGCTAGAGTACCGGGACTCTTTGTTGATGAGCAGTTCTTC
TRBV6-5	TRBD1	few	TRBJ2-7	CASSYTYRGTYEQYF	TGTGCCAGCAGTTACACCTACAGGGGGACCTACGAGCAGTACTTC
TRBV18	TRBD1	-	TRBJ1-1	CASATRGPHTEAFF	TGTGCCAGCGCAACCAGGGGGCCTCACACTGAAGCTTTCTTT
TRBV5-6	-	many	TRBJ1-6	CASSADVLYNSPLHF	TGTGCCAGCAGCGCCGATGTGCTTTATAATTCACCCCTCCACTTT
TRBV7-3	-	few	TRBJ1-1	CASLEGGVITEAFF	TGTGCCAGCCTAGAAGGTGGGGTTATCACTGAAGCTTTCTTT